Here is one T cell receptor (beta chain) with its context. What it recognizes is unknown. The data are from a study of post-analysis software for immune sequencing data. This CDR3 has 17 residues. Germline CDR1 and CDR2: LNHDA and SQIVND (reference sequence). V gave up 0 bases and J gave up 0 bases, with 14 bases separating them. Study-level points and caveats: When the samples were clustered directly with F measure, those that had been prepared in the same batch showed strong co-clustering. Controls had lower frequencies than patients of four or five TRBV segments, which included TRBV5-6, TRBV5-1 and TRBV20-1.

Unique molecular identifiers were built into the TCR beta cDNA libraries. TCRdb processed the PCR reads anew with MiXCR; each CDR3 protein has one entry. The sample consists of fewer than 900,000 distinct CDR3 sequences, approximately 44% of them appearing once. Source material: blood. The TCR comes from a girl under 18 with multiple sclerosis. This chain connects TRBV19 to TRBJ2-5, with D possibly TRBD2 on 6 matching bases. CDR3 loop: CASSIDAGRENQETQYF. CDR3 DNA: TGTGCCAGTAGTATAGACGCGGGACGGGAGAACCAAGAGACCCAGTACTTC.